The 21 T cell receptor beta chains reported below all come from one sample, sequenced in a study of T cells after yellow fever vaccination. Each CDR3 protein is one row after TCRdb ran MiXCR on the 5' RACE reads. Here the sample spans hundreds of thousands of distinct CDR3 sequences, 21% being singletons. The sequenced sample was PBMCs, obtained more than 20 days after the first yellow fever vaccination. These receptors all come from a man between 18 and 35 years old who received the YFV17D yellow fever vaccine.

The chain joins TRBV28 to TRBJ2-7; no clear D gene. V lost 7 bases to trimming and J lost 4 bases, with 8 bases between them. Germline V gene data show CDR1 as MDHEN and CDR2 as SYDVKM. The CDR3 runs 11 residues. CDR3 nucleotide sequence: TGTGCCAGCACCGATGGGTACGAGCAGTACGTC. The encoded protein is CASTDGYEQYV.

The chain uses TRBV12-3 or TRBV12-4 and TRBJ2-5; TRBD2 aligns across 7 bases. The CDR3 contains 16 residues. The trim removed 3 bases at V and 5 bases at J, leaving 12 bases unmatched. CDR3: CASSFPTGLDGETQYF. The CDR3 region has the DNA TGTGCCAGCAGTTTCCCCACAGGACTAGATGGGGAGACCCAGTACTTC.

The table lists this clonotype with a few counts. The V gene is TRBV12-3 or TRBV12-4, the J gene TRBJ2-4; D is unresolved. Trimming took off 3 bases at V and 8 bases at J, with 17 bases between the two ends. The CDR3 covers 15 residues. CDR3 residues: CASSFLGGSGDIQYF. The CDR3 DNA is TGTGCCAGCAGTTTTCTCGGTGGGTCTGGGGACATTCAGTACTTC.

The rearrangement uses TRBV10-3 and TRBJ1-3; D might be TRBD1 (5 bases). V gave up 9 bases and J gave up 5 bases, with 11 bases separating them. This CDR3 contains 12 residues. The V gene's germline CDR1 is ENHRY and CDR2 SYGVKD. The CDR3 loop reads CAITGTRNTIYF. CDR3 sequence (DNA): TGTGCCATAACCGGGACTCGAAACACCATATATTTT.

The V call is TRBV5-6, the J call TRBJ2-4; the D is unclear. Trimming cost V 4 bases and J 6 bases, with 20 bases left between them. Germline values: CDR1 SGHDT, CDR2 YYEEEE. This CDR3 contains 16 residues. The CDR3 DNA reads TGTGCCAGCAGCCCGCATCCCACGACACGGATAAACATTCAGTACTTC. Translating it yields CASSPHPTTRINIQYF.

A few counts support this clonotype. This sequence joins TRBV7-9 and TRBJ2-7, with 7 nucleotides matching TRBD1. CDR1 SEHNR and CDR2 FQNEAQ come from the germline V gene (reference sequence). The ends lost 5 bases at V and 0 bases at J; junction bases unmatched: 10. The CDR3 consists of 16 residues. As DNA, the CDR3 is TGTGCCAGCAGCGCGACCGGGGACAGAGGCTCCTACGAGCAGTACTTC. It encodes CASSATGDRGSYEQYF.

There are a few counts of this clonotype. The chain carries TRBV5-6 and TRBJ2-1; tentatively, D is TRBD2 (7 bases). CDR3 length: 19 residues. Germline V gene data show CDR1 as SGHDT and CDR2 as YYEEEE. The germline V and J ends were trimmed by 0 bases and 0 bases, with 19 bases remaining between them. CDR3 region: CASSLAGGLFTSSYNEQFF. The CDR3 nucleotides are TGTGCCAGCAGCTTGGCGGGGGGCCTCTTTACTAGCTCCTACAATGAGCAGTTCTTC.

This clonotype turned up a few times. The chain couples TRBV7-2 to TRBJ1-2; no definite D call. Per germline, CDR1 SGHTA and CDR2 FQGNSA. Trimming shortened V by 2 bases and J by 4 bases, and 14 bases separated the two germline ends. This CDR3 has 15 residues. The CDR3 sequence: CASSLIPDKGYGYTF. In DNA form, the CDR3 reads TGTGCCAGCAGCTTAATTCCCGACAAGGGCTATGGCTACACCTTC.

J is TRBJ1-2 and V is TRBV10-1; 8 bases agree with TRBD1. CDR3 length equals 15 residues. CDR1 is WNHNN and CDR2 is SYGVQD in the germline V gene (reference sequence). V shed 3 bases, J shed 6 bases, and the junction held 9 bases outside the gene matches. In DNA, the CDR3 is TGCGCCAGCAGTGAAGGACAGGGACACCACAATGGCTACACCTTC. Encoded protein: CASSEGQGHHNGYTF.

This clonotype showed up just a few times. V is TRBV18 and J is TRBJ2-5, with 7 nucleotides matching TRBD1. V lost 3 bases to trimming and J lost 4 bases; unmatched junction nucleotides: 8. CDR1 and CDR2 (germline): KGHSH, LQKENI. The CDR3 loop spans 15 amino acids. CDR3 coding DNA: TGTGCCAGCTCACCTTCCTCGACAGGGTTAGAGACCCAGTACTTC. Protein: CASSPSSTGLETQYF.

V gene TRBV5-1 combines with J gene TRBJ2-7; D perhaps matches TRBD2 (5 bases). The V end lost 9 bases, the J end lost 5 bases, and 24 bases lay between the germline ends. From germline, CDR1 is SGHRS and CDR2 YFSETQ. The CDR3 spans 15 residues. The CDR3 protein is CATIRKEGKENEQYF. The CDR3 DNA reads TGCGCCACCATAAGGAAAGAGGGAAAAGAGAACGAGCAGTACTTC.

This clonotype was seen a few times. The chain links TRBV28 to TRBJ2-5; 12 bases line up with TRBD2. The V gene's germline CDR1 is MDHEN and CDR2 SYDVKM. The trim removed 6 bases at V and 5 bases at J, leaving 10 bases unmatched. The CDR3 runs 16 residues. The CDR3: CASSPDLAGGRETQYF. The DNA for the CDR3 is TGTGCCAGCAGCCCCGACCTAGCGGGGGGGAGGGAGACCCAGTACTTC.

The table lists this clonotype with a few counts. The CDR3, as DNA: TGCGCCAGCAGCTTGGAGGTAGCGGGGGGGCCGAGGAATGAGCAGTTCTTC. This sequence encodes CASSLEVAGGPRNEQFF. The gene calls are TRBV5-1 and TRBJ2-1, with 11 bases identical to TRBD2. The CDR3 totals 17 residues. The V gene's germline CDR1 is SGHRS and CDR2 YFSETQ. The junction had 9 bases not matched to a gene; V was cut back by 0 bases and J by 7 bases.

In its sample, this clonotype was seen a few times. The V call is TRBV5-5, the J call TRBJ1-2, with no clear D. This CDR3 has 14 residues. With 0 bases removed from V and 6 bases from J, the gap between germline ends came to 12 bases. Germline V lookup: CDR1 SGHKS, CDR2 YYEKEE (reference sequence). The DNA for the CDR3 is TGTGCCAGCAGCTTGGGGAAGTACCGGGATGGCTACACCTTC. Protein: CASSLGKYRDGYTF.

This clonotype has a handful of counts. Written as DNA, the CDR3 is TGTGCCAGCAGCTTAAGGGGGGGGATGAATGAAAAACTGTTTTTT. Residues: CASSLRGGMNEKLFF. The V and J genes are TRBV7-2 and TRBJ1-4, with a tentative D call TRBD1 (6 bases). Trimming removed 2 bases from V and 5 bases from J, with 12 bases in between. The germline V gene has CDR1 SGHTA and CDR2 FQGNSA. This CDR3 spans 15 amino acids.

The chain combines TRBV6-1 with TRBJ2-7; D is possibly TRBD1 (6 bases). This CDR3 has 16 residues. Per germline, CDR1 MNHNS and CDR2 SASEGT. V was cut by 6 bases and J by 0 bases, with 18 bases left in between. CDR3 protein: CASRRELGAGSYEQYF. The CDR3, as DNA: TGTGCCAGCAGGAGGGAGTTGGGGGCCGGCTCCTACGAGCAGTACTTC.

V and J are TRBV20-1 and TRBJ2-5; the match to TRBD1 covers 8 bases. Per the germline V gene, CDR1 is DFQATT and CDR2 is SNEGSKA (reference sequence). The CDR3 extends over 15 amino acids. V trimming: 5 bases; J trimming: 2 bases; junction bases outside the gene matches: 10. This chain's CDR3 is CSAPSGGESQETQYF. CDR3 nucleotides: TGCAGTGCTCCCTCAGGGGGCGAGTCACAAGAGACCCAGTACTTC.

The sample holds one count of this clonotype. Mismatch with germline at one junction end may stem from a read error. The rearrangement uses TRBV27 and TRBJ2-1; D call uncertain. The CDR3 runs 13 residues. CDR1 is MNHEY, CDR2 SMNVEV, per germline (reference sequence). CDR3 sequence (DNA): TGTGCCGGCAGCGAGAGCTCCTACAATGAGCAGTTCTTC. Protein product: CAGSESSYNEQFF.

This clonotype appeared a few times. V usage is TRBV5-1 and J usage is TRBJ2-5; 9 bases map to TRBD2. The CDR3 runs 16 residues. Losses at the gene ends were 0 bases for V and 2 bases for J; bases not matched to a gene: 5. Germline V gene data show CDR1 as SGHRS and CDR2 as YFSETQ. For the CDR3, the DNA is TGCGCCAGCAGCTTGGCCGCTAGCGGGGCGCAAGAGACCCAGTACTTC. Amino acid sequence: CASSLAASGAQETQYF.

The chain employs TRBV19 and TRBJ2-1; possible D gene TRBD1, 6 bases. This CDR3 region has 13 residues. The V end was cut by 3 bases, the J end by 8 bases, with 11 bases between. Germline V CDR1 and CDR2: LNHDA, SQIVND (reference sequence). The CDR3 region is CASSIRGSDEQFF. DNA of the CDR3: TGTGCCAGTAGTATCAGGGGAAGCGATGAGCAGTTCTTC.

This clonotype was recorded many times. The V call is TRBV12-3 or TRBV12-4, the J call TRBJ2-5, with 11 positions matching TRBD1. V lost 4 bases, J lost 5 bases, and 6 bases stayed unmatched. The CDR3 contains 15 residues. The CDR3 DNA reads as TGTGCCAGCAGTTCCGGACAGGGGGCTTGGGAGACCCAGTACTTC. Amino acid sequence: CASSSGQGAWETQYF.